This TCR beta chain was identified during a study of blood T cell repertoires in COVID-19. Sequenced by immunoSEQ multiplex PCR; TCRdb stores in-frame clones only, minus some. The data hold roughly 200,000 clones, with approximately 88% observed a single time. Self-reported history from a screening survey and questionnaire set each donor's cohort. This receptor was identified in a man aged 18 to 29 with acute COVID-19. Sample: PBMCs or T cells enriched from blood (not recorded which).

The CDR3 spells CASSKLSNTEAFF. The CDR3 coding sequence is TGTGCCAGCAGCAAACTCTCGAACACTGAAGCTTTCTTT. The chain employs TRBV11-3 and TRBJ1-1; unclear D gene. The V end lost 5 bases, the J end lost 1 base, and 8 bases lay between the germline ends. The CDR3 consists of 13 residues. Germline-derived CDR1 and CDR2 are SGHNT and YENEEA. The complete variable domain, with remaining parts taken from reference TRBV11-3 and TRBJ1-1, reads EAGVVQSPRYKIIEKKQPVAFWCNPISGHNTLYWYLQNLGQGPELLIRYENEEAVDDSQLPKDRFSAERLKGVDSTLKIQPAELGDSAVYLCASSKLSNTEAFFGQGTRLTVV.